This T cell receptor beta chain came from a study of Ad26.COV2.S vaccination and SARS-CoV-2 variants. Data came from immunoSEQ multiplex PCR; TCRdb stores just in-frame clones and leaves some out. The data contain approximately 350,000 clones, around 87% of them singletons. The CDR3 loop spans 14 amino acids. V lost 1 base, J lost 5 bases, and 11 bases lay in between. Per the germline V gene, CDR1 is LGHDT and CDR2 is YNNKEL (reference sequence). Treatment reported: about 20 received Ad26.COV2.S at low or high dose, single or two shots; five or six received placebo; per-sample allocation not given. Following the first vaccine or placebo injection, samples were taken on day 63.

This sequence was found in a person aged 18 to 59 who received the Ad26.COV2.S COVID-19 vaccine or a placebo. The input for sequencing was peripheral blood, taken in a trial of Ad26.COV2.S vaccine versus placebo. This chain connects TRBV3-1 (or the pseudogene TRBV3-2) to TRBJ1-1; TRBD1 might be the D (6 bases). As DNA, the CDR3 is TGTGCCAGCAGCCAAGTTGGGGGGCGGACTGAAGCTTTCTTT. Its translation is CASSQVGGRTEAFF.